Below, 30 T cell receptor beta chains from the same sample are listed, as sequenced in a study of radiotherapy plus CTLA-4 blockade in lung cancer. Profiling relied on immunoSEQ multiplex PCR, and the TCRdb table lists in-frame clones only, not all of them. In the table there are tens of thousands of clones, about four fifths of which are singletons. Sequenced here: peripheral blood, sampled from a patient treated with radiotherapy plus ipilimumab. The origin of the receptors is a human donor with non-small cell lung cancer who had a complete response to radiotherapy plus ipilimumab.

This clone turned up a few times. This chain connects TRBV12-5 to TRBJ1-1; D gene ambiguous. The CDR3 length is 13 residues. Germline-derived CDR1 and CDR2 are LGHNT and FRNRAP. V lost 2 bases and J 4 bases, leaving 8 bases between the germline ends. CDR3 in amino acids: CASGLLAGTEAFF. CDR3 bases: TGTGCTAGTGGTTTGCTCGCCGGCACTGAAGCTTTCTTT. Based on the CDR3 plus reference TRBV12-5 and TRBJ1-1, the full variable domain is DARVTQTPRHKVTEMGQEVTMRCQPILGHNTVFWYRQTMMQGLELLAYFRNRAPLDDSGMPKDRFSAEMPDATLATLKIQPSEPRDSAVYFCASGLLAGTEAFFGQGTRLTVV.

The chain joins TRBV2 to TRBJ1-2; 8 bases are shared with TRBD1. The germline gives CDR1 SNHLY, CDR2 FYNNEI. This CDR3 region has 13 residues. V lost 5 bases, J lost 8 bases, and 7 bases stayed unmatched. The CDR3 is CASSRQGMGGYTF. The CDR3 DNA is TGTGCCAGCAGTAGACAGGGGATGGGAGGCTACACCTTC.

This chain connects TRBV28 to TRBJ2-3; 9 nucleotides align to TRBD1. Germline trimming cut 3 bases from V and 5 bases from J; bases unmatched to any gene: 3. The germline CDR1 and CDR2 sequences are MDHEN and SYDVKM. The CDR3 is 14 residues long. DNA of the CDR3: TGTGCCAGCAGTTTCGGACAGGGGATAGATACGCAGTATTTT. The encoded protein is CASSFGQGIDTQYF.

This sequence joins TRBV19 and TRBJ1-6, with D perhaps matching TRBD1 (6 bases). Germline V gives CDR1 LNHDA, CDR2 SQIVND (reference sequence). CDR3 length: 13 amino acids. Deletions cut 11 bases from V and 9 bases from J, with 17 bases between. CDR3 sequence reads: CASLGQGTSPLHF. CDR3 DNA sequence: TGTGCCTCTCTCGGGCAGGGGACTTCACCCCTCCACTTT.

The chain links TRBV7-2 to TRBJ1-2, with D perhaps matching TRBD1 (5 bases). V shed 1 base and J shed 2 bases, with 20 bases lying between them. Germline CDR1 SGHTA, CDR2 FQGNSA. The CDR3 spans 18 residues. CDR3 sequence (DNA): TGTGCCAGCAGCTTAGTTGGCGGACGGGGGGGGACGAACTATGGCTACACCTTC. Protein sequence: CASSLVGGRGGTNYGYTF.

The chain couples TRBV5-1 to TRBJ2-5, with TRBD1 matching over 8 bases. The CDR3 contains 15 residues. CDR1 and CDR2 (germline): SGHRS, YFSETQ. V was pared by 4 bases and J by 4 bases, with 9 bases of the junction left unmatched. The CDR3 here is CASSGRGLPRETQYF. The CDR3 DNA reads TGCGCCAGCAGCGGCAGGGGGCTCCCGCGAGAGACCCAGTACTTC.

This clone was picked up a small number of times. The chain uses TRBV29-1 and TRBJ2-1, with 8 bases that match TRBD2. The V gene's germline CDR1 is SQVTM and CDR2 ANQGSEA. CDR3 length: 17 residues. Germline trimming cut 3 bases from V and 5 bases from J; bases unmatched to any gene: 15. Here the CDR3 reads CSVDPYTGTSNDNEQFF. CDR3 nucleotide sequence: TGCAGCGTTGACCCCTATACCGGGACTAGTAACGACAATGAGCAGTTCTTC.

V gene TRBV27 combines with J gene TRBJ1-2, with 9 bases lining up with TRBD1. The germline CDR1 and CDR2 sequences are MNHEY and SMNVEV (reference sequence). After removal of 5 bases from V and 6 bases from J, the junction contained 10 bases not matched to a gene. The CDR3 totals 15 residues. CDR3 coding DNA: TGTGCCAGCAGTCCCTGGGACAGGGACGAGAATGGCTACACCTTC. Translation gives CASSPWDRDENGYTF.

The chain uses TRBV7-2 and TRBJ2-2; TRBD1 matches 9 bases. The CDR3 loop spans 17 amino acids. Trimming at V came to 4 bases and at J to 3 bases, leaving 9 bases not matched to a gene. Germline CDR1 is SGHTA and CDR2 is FQGNSA. The CDR3 coding sequence is TGTGCCAGCAGCTCCGGGACAGGGTACCGCGACACCGGGGAGCTGTTTTTT. It specifies CASSSGTGYRDTGELFF. The variable domain in full, completed from reference TRBV7-2 and TRBJ2-2, reads GAGVSQSPSNKVTEKGKDVELRCDPISGHTALYWYRQSLGQGLEFLIYFQGNSAPDKSGLPSDRFSAERTGGSVSTLTIQRTQQEDSAVYLCASSSGTGYRDTGELFFGEGSRLTVL.

The chain links TRBV7-2 to TRBJ2-7; 15 bases are shared with TRBD2. The CDR3 contains 16 residues. Germline CDR1 reads SGHTA; CDR2 reads FQGNSA. V gave up 3 bases and J gave up 4 bases; unmatched junction bases: 4. The CDR3 DNA reads TGTGCCAGCAGCTTGGGGGGACTAGCGGGGGGTTACGAGCAGTACTTC. It encodes CASSLGGLAGGYEQYF.

This clone was counted only a few times. This chain links TRBV9 with TRBJ2-1, with 9 bases fitting TRBD1. CDR3 length: 14 amino acids. With V trimmed by 4 bases and J by 8 bases, 7 bases remained unmatched. Looked up from germline, CDR1 is SGDLS and CDR2 is YYNGEE. The CDR3 reads CASSPRTGVDEQFF. Written as DNA, the CDR3 is TGTGCCAGCAGCCCCCGGACAGGGGTCGATGAGCAGTTCTTC.

The J gene is TRBJ2-3, the V gene TRBV5-1, with D perhaps matching TRBD1 (5 bases). The CDR3 extends over 15 amino acids. The V gene lost 4 bases and the J gene lost 4 bases, with 16 bases spanning the gap. Germline-derived CDR1 and CDR2 are SGHRS and YFSETQ. The chain's CDR3 is CASSPQGFDADTQYF. The CDR3 DNA reads TGCGCCAGCAGCCCCCAGGGATTTGACGCAGATACGCAGTATTTT.

V is TRBV28 and J is TRBJ1-2; a possible D gene is TRBD1 (6 bases). This CDR3 contains 14 residues. Germline lookup yields CDR1 MDHEN and CDR2 SYDVKM. With 6 bases removed from V and 8 bases from J, the gap between germline ends came to 19 bases. The CDR3 region is CASSLRRGGRGYTF. CDR3 sequence (DNA): TGTGCCAGCAGCCTACGACGGGGGGGGCGAGGCTACACCTTC.

This clone was detected only once. The chain carries TRBV7-9 and TRBJ2-3, with a weak D call TRBD2 (7 bases). This CDR3 region has 15 residues. Trimming pared 8 bases from V and 0 bases from J, leaving 15 bases between. CDR1 is SEHNR and CDR2 is FQNEAQ in the germline V gene (reference sequence). CDR3 region: CASGGGGPSTDTQYF. Here the CDR3 DNA reads TGTGCCAGCGGGGGCGGGGGCCCTAGCACAGATACGCAGTATTTT.

V gene TRBV6-5 combines with J gene TRBJ2-5, with TRBD2 as a possible D gene (5 bases). The length of the CDR3 is 13 residues. V shed 6 bases and J shed 4 bases, with 12 bases lying between them. Germline V gene lookup returns CDR1 MNHEY and CDR2 SVGAGI. The CDR3 DNA follows: TGTGCCAGCAGACCCTCTAGCTTAGAGACCCAGTACTTC. Amino acid sequence: CASRPSSLETQYF.

V is TRBV27 and J is TRBJ1-6, with D possibly TRBD1 on 5 matching bases. The CDR3 extends over 12 amino acids. Per the germline V gene, CDR1 is MNHEY and CDR2 is SMNVEV (reference sequence). Deletions cut 5 bases from V and 14 bases from J, with 13 bases between. The CDR3 DNA reads TGTGCCAGCAGTCCCAGACAGATGTCCCTCCACTTT. Protein sequence: CASSPRQMSLHF.

The gene calls are TRBV27 and TRBJ2-2, with 11 positions matching TRBD2. V trimming: 7 bases; J trimming: 0 bases; junction bases outside the gene matches: 7. The CDR3 has 17 amino acids. Per the germline V gene, CDR1 is MNHEY and CDR2 is SMNVEV (reference sequence). Here the CDR3 reads CASTRGGLAANTGELFF. The CDR3 DNA follows: TGTGCCAGCACCAGGGGGGGACTAGCGGCGAACACCGGGGAGCTGTTTTTT.

The chain carries TRBV11-2 and TRBJ2-3; 7 bases line up with TRBD2. V dropped 3 bases and J dropped 5; count of bases not matched to a gene: 5. CDR1 is SGHAT and CDR2 is FQNNGV in the germline V gene. This CDR3 is 14 amino acids long. Here the CDR3 DNA reads TGTGCCAGCAGCTTTGGCGGGGGTGGAGATACGCAGTATTTT. Translating gives CASSFGGGGDTQYF.

The chain combines TRBV19 with TRBJ1-2, with D perhaps matching TRBD1 (6 bases). The germline CDR1 and CDR2 sequences are LNHDA and SQIVND (reference sequence). The CDR3 covers 14 residues. The V end lost 5 bases, the J end lost 4 bases, and 14 bases lay between the germline ends. The CDR3 is CASSADRASYGYTF. DNA for the CDR3: TGTGCCAGTAGTGCGGACAGAGCCAGCTATGGCTACACCTTC.

The chain uses TRBV9 and TRBJ1-2; D ambiguous. The germline gives CDR1 SGDLS, CDR2 YYNGEE. The CDR3 has 15 amino acids. The germline V and J ends were trimmed by 3 bases and 2 bases, with 14 bases remaining between them. The CDR3 region is CASSAHIYPNYGYTF. CDR3 nucleotide sequence: TGTGCCAGCAGCGCCCACATATACCCAAACTATGGCTACACCTTC.

The rearrangement joins TRBV5-6 to TRBJ2-3; 7 bases line up with TRBD1. Germline CDR1 is SGHDT and CDR2 is YYEEEE. CDR3 length: 16 amino acids. The V gene end was trimmed by 2 bases and the J gene end by 4 bases; junction bases not matched to a gene: 10. As DNA, the CDR3 is TGTGCCAGCAGCTTTCAGGGGGTGATCCCAGCAGATACGCAGTATTTT. Translated: CASSFQGVIPADTQYF.

This sequence joins TRBV2 and TRBJ2-3; a possible D gene is TRBD1 (6 bases). Germline CDR1 and CDR2: SNHLY and FYNNEI. V was clipped by 2 bases and J by 8 bases, with 11 bases between them. CDR3 size: 13 residues. The CDR3 loop reads CASSERTVATQYF. CDR3 DNA sequence: TGTGCCAGCAGTGAAAGGACAGTGGCTACGCAGTATTTT. Using reference TRBV2 and TRBJ2-3 for the parts outside the CDR3, the full variable domain is EPEVTQTPSHQVTQMGQEVILRCVPISNHLYFYWYRQILGQKVEFLVSFYNNEISEKSEIFDDQFSVERPDGSNFTLKIRSTKLEDSAMYFCASSERTVATQYFGPGTRLTVL.

The chain uses TRBV13 and TRBJ2-3; D possibly corresponds to TRBD1 (6 bases). There are 15 residues in the CDR3. Germline V gene sequence: CDR1 PRHDT, CDR2 FYEKMQ (reference sequence). V was pared by 1 base and J by 0 bases, with 8 bases between. The chain's CDR3 is CASSLEGTSTDTQYF. The CDR3 DNA sequence: TGTGCCAGCAGCTTAGAGGGGACAAGCACAGATACGCAGTATTTT.

The rearrangement links TRBV11-2 to TRBJ2-2, with 12 bases identical to TRBD2. The junction had 6 bases not matched to a gene; V was cut back by 6 bases and J by 4 bases. Germline V gene lookup returns CDR1 SGHAT and CDR2 FQNNGV. This CDR3 comprises 16 residues. CDR3 sequence (DNA): TGTGCCAGCAGGATTCTAGCGGGGGGGATCACCGGGGAGCTGTTTTTT. Amino acids: CASRILAGGITGELFF.

The chain employs TRBV7-8 and TRBJ1-1; 9 bases agree with TRBD1. This CDR3 is 13 amino acids long. The V and J ends lost 5 bases and 7 bases, in that order; junction bases with no gene match: 5. Germline CDR1 SGHVS, CDR2 FQNEAQ. The CDR3 region is CASSATGGLEAFF. CDR3 nucleotides: TGTGCCAGCAGCGCGACAGGGGGACTTGAAGCTTTCTTT.

The chain joins TRBV19 to TRBJ2-7; D gene ambiguous. V lost 0 bases, J lost 2 bases, and 11 bases lay in between. This CDR3 is 15 amino acids long. Germline lookup yields CDR1 LNHDA and CDR2 SQIVND (reference sequence). CDR3 in amino acids: CASSIEPTPTYEQYF. As DNA, the CDR3 is TGTGCCAGTAGTATAGAGCCGACTCCGACCTACGAGCAGTACTTC. Filled out from reference TRBV19 and TRBJ2-7, the complete variable domain reads DGGITQSPKYLFRKEGQNVTLSCEQNLNHDAMYWYRQDPGQGLRLIYYSQIVNDFQKGDIAEGYSVSREKKESFPLTVTSAQKNPTAFYLCASSIEPTPTYEQYFGPGTRLTVT.

This chain joins TRBV7-6 and TRBJ2-2; TRBD2 matches at 9 bases. Trimming removed 5 bases from V and 3 bases from J; junction bases left unmatched: 10. The CDR3 spans 17 residues. Germline V gene data show CDR1 as SGHVS and CDR2 as FNYEAQ. This CDR3 reads CASSPLGGRADTGELFF. Here the CDR3 DNA reads TGTGCCAGCAGCCCTCTTGGCGGGAGGGCCGACACCGGGGAGCTGTTTTTT.

The V call is TRBV6-6, the J call TRBJ1-2, with D unclear. The germline V gene has CDR1 MNHNY and CDR2 SVGAGI (reference sequence). V lost 0 bases and J lost 1, with 6 bases in between. CDR3 size: 14 residues. The CDR3 DNA reads as TGTGCCAGCAGTTACTCGAGCATTAACTATGGCTACACCTTC. It is translated as CASSYSSINYGYTF.

The chain couples TRBV5-1 to TRBJ1-1; D gene ambiguous. Germline V gene sequence: CDR1 SGHRS, CDR2 YFSETQ. V was trimmed by 4 bases and J by 1 base, leaving 11 bases between them. The CDR3 is 14 amino acids. In DNA, the CDR3 is TGCGCCAGCAGCCTAACCCAAGCGAACACTGAAGCTTTCTTT. This codes for CASSLTQANTEAFF.

The CDR3 DNA follows: TGCGCCAGCAGCTTGGGGACACTGAGAGGAGAGACCCAGTACTTC. This translates into CASSLGTLRGETQYF. V and J are TRBV5-1 and TRBJ2-5; weak D call: TRBD1 (5 bases). Germline CDR1 SGHRS, CDR2 YFSETQ. Deletions cut 0 bases from V and 4 bases from J, with 13 bases between. This CDR3 is built from 15 residues.